The rows below give T cell receptor beta chains drawn from one sample of a study of Graves' ophthalmopathy and Graves' hyperthyroidism. TCRdb re-called the multiplex PCR reads with MiXCR, one entry per CDR3 protein. The sample records 210,000 or so distinct CDR3 sequences, just under 30% being singletons. What was sequenced was peripheral blood. The receptors shown here come from a man over 45 with Graves' ophthalmopathy. The CDR3 runs from the conserved cysteine through the conserved F or W. D genes are given only for firm matches. Clone size is not always given. Where it is, it says once, few, many or a class for expanded clones.

CASSPGGVNQPQHF	TGTGCCAGCAGCCCAGGAGGGGTCAATCAGCCCCAGCATTTT	many	TRBV12-3/TRBV12-4	TRBJ1-5	-
CAWRRDSSGNTIYF	TGTGCCTGGCGGCGTGACAGCTCTGGAAACACCATATATTTT	many	TRBV30	TRBJ1-3	-
CASSYPTGAGTSTSEQYF	TGTGCCAGCAGTTACCCGACAGGGGCCGGGACCTCTACATCCGAGCAGTACTTC	many	TRBV6-2/TRBV6-3	TRBJ2-7	TRBD1
CASSFLSGSYEQYF	TGTGCCAGCAGTTTTCTTAGCGGGAGTTACGAGCAGTACTTC	many	TRBV28	TRBJ2-7	TRBD2
CAFGDGDYGYTF	TGTGCATTTGGGGACGGAGACTATGGCTACACCTTC	many	TRBV19	TRBJ1-2	-
CASSSGTGSDEQYF	TGTGCCAGCAGCTCTGGGACAGGGAGCGACGAGCAGTACTTC	-	TRBV7-2	TRBJ2-7	TRBD1
CASSVTAKPRGTEAFF	TGTGCCAGCAGTGTAACAGCTAAACCTAGGGGCACTGAAGCTTTCTTT	-	TRBV6-1	TRBJ1-1	-
CASSLRVVGEAFF	TGTGCCAGCAGCTTGCGGGTTGTCGGTGAAGCTTTCTTT	-	TRBV7-3	TRBJ1-1	-
CASRGTVGSEQYF	TGTGCCAGCAGGGGGACAGTGGGGTCCGAGCAGTACTTC	few	TRBV6-1	TRBJ2-7	TRBD1
CASSPGFLQGYEQYF	TGTGCCAGCTCACCAGGATTCCTACAGGGGTACGAGCAGTACTTC	-	TRBV6-2/TRBV6-3	TRBJ2-7	TRBD1
CASGRMSGAQGYTF	TGTGCCAGCGGCCGCATGTCGGGGGCGCAGGGCTACACCTTC	many	TRBV27	TRBJ1-2	-
CASSLGANQPQHF	TGTGCCAGCAGTTTAGGGGCTAATCAGCCCCAGCATTTT	many	TRBV28	TRBJ1-5	-
CASSLTPWETQYF	TGTGCCAGCAGTTTAACCCCTTGGGAGACCCAGTACTTC	many	TRBV27	TRBJ2-5	-
CASSMGQSSGNTIYF	TGTGCCAGCAGCATGGGACAGAGCTCTGGAAACACCATATATTTT	many	TRBV12-3/TRBV12-4	TRBJ1-3	TRBD1
CASSWADYEQYF	TGTGCCAGCAGCTGGGCAGATTACGAGCAGTACTTC	many	TRBV7-2	TRBJ2-7	-
CASSPGTGKEGANVLTF	TGTGCCAGCAGCCCCGGGACCGGGAAAGAAGGGGCCAACGTCCTGACTTTC	many	TRBV28	TRBJ2-6	-
CASSHGQGKTGELFF	TGTGCCAGCAGCCACGGACAGGGGAAAACCGGGGAGCTGTTTTTT	many	TRBV3-1	TRBJ2-2	TRBD1
CASSSREAPYF	TGTGCCAGCAGCTCGCGGGAGGCCCCGTACTTC	many	TRBV7-2	TRBJ2-5	TRBD2
CASREAGGNYEQYF	TGTGCCAGCAGGGAAGCGGGAGGCAACTACGAGCAGTACTTC	many	TRBV12-3/TRBV12-4	TRBJ2-7	TRBD2
CASSLLPGGPQETQYF	TGTGCCAGCAGCTTATTGCCGGGAGGCCCCCAAGAGACCCAGTACTTC	many	TRBV7-9	TRBJ2-5	TRBD2
CASSPPGRTGELFF	TGTGCCAGCAGTCCCCCGGGACGGACCGGGGAGCTGTTTTTT	many	TRBV27	TRBJ2-2	-
CASSQGGASGTYEQYF	TGTGCCAGCAGCCAGGGGGGGGCTAGCGGGACCTACGAGCAGTACTTC	-	TRBV7-8	TRBJ2-7	TRBD2
CASSYPRWGSYEQYF	TGTGCCAGCAGTTACCCCCGGTGGGGCTCCTACGAGCAGTACTTC	many	TRBV6-2/TRBV6-3	TRBJ2-7	-
CASSSHVDEPQDQYF	TGTGCCAGCAGTTCTCACGTGGACGAGCCCCAGGACCAGTACTTC	many	TRBV27	TRBJ2-5	-
CASSETGLNTGELFF	TGTGCCAGCAGTGAAACAGGCCTGAACACCGGGGAGCTGTTTTTT	many	TRBV6-1	TRBJ2-2	-
CASRTGANGYTF	TGTGCCAGCAGGACCGGGGCTAATGGCTACACCTTC	-	TRBV27	TRBJ1-2	-
CATSGADRRGNGYTF	TGTGCCACCAGTGGTGCCGACAGGCGGGGAAACGGCTACACCTTC	few	TRBV24-1	TRBJ1-2	-
CASRPTGARGETQYF	TGTGCCAGCAGGCCAACAGGGGCTCGTGGAGAGACCCAGTACTTC	-	TRBV6-5	TRBJ2-5	TRBD1
CASSEAGGGYTEAFF	TGTGCCAGCAGTGAAGCTGGGGGGGGATACACTGAAGCTTTCTTT	-	TRBV6-1	TRBJ1-1	-
CASSLQGHLNTEAFF	TGTGCCAGCAGTTTACAGGGACACTTGAACACTGAAGCTTTCTTT	few	TRBV12-3/TRBV12-4	TRBJ1-1	-
CASSSRDDNTEAFF	TGTGCCAGCAGTTCTCGGGACGATAACACTGAAGCTTTCTTT	-	TRBV12-3/TRBV12-4	TRBJ1-1	-
CASTALGGGDPSYEQYF	TGCGCCAGCACCGCTCTGGGGGGGGGTGATCCTTCCTACGAGCAGTACTTC	few	TRBV10-2	TRBJ2-7	TRBD2
CASSSLGATFDETQYF	TGTGCCAGCAGTAGTTTGGGGGCGACGTTCGACGAGACCCAGTACTTC	many	TRBV6-2/TRBV6-3	TRBJ2-5	-
CASSLEGGVQETQYF	TGTGCCAGCAGCTTGGAGGGAGGGGTCCAAGAGACCCAGTACTTC	once	TRBV28	TRBJ2-5	TRBD2
CASSKTGNTEAFF	TGTGCCAGCAGCAAGACAGGGAACACTGAAGCTTTCTTT	few	TRBV6-1	TRBJ1-1	-
CSAFRGEVNIQYF	TGCAGTGCTTTCAGGGGGGAGGTAAACATTCAGTACTTC	many	TRBV20-1	TRBJ2-4	-
CASSMGTVQNIQYF	TGTGCCAGCAGTATGGGGACAGTTCAAAACATTCAGTACTTC	-	TRBV9	TRBJ2-4	TRBD1
CASRSDRALETQYF	TGTGCCAGCAGATCGGACAGGGCGTTAGAGACCCAGTACTTC	many	TRBV6-5	TRBJ2-5	TRBD1
CASSYDLSGVRNQPQHF	TGTGCCAGCAGTTATGATCTCTCAGGGGTTCGCAATCAGCCCCAGCATTTT	-	TRBV6-2/TRBV6-3	TRBJ1-5	-
CASSPTLTGRPYGYTF	TGTGCCAGCAGCCCGACCCTGACAGGGCGGCCCTATGGCTACACCTTC	many	TRBV14	TRBJ1-2	TRBD1
CASSFTGLSSYEQYF	TGTGCCAGCAGTTTCACAGGCTTGAGCTCCTACGAGCAGTACTTC	-	TRBV28	TRBJ2-7	-
CASSQTLGGFYEQYF	TGTGCCAGCAGCCAGACACTAGGGGGTTTCTACGAGCAGTACTTC	many	TRBV5-5	TRBJ2-7	-
CASDTGSGNTIYF	TGTGCCAGCGACACAGGGTCTGGAAACACCATATATTTT	-	TRBV28	TRBJ1-3	-
CASSQQTGVSDTEAFF	TGTGCCAGCAGCCAACAAACAGGGGTTTCCGACACTGAAGCTTTCTTT	-	TRBV11-2	TRBJ1-1	TRBD1
CASSSPPPETQYF	TGTGCCAGCAGTTCTCCCCCCCCCGAGACCCAGTACTTC	many	TRBV27	TRBJ2-5	-
CATSDSSLLRETQYF	TGTGCCACCAGTGATTCTAGCCTCCTCCGGGAGACCCAGTACTTC	-	TRBV24-1	TRBJ2-5	-
CASGYGQGVKTQYF	TGTGCCAGCGGATATGGACAGGGGGTGAAGACCCAGTACTTC	many	TRBV28	TRBJ2-5	TRBD1
CASSPGGRGANVLTF	TGTGCCAGCAGCCCTGGGGGCCGGGGGGCCAACGTCCTGACTTTC	many	TRBV4-2	TRBJ2-6	-
CATSKQGISYTF	TGTGCCACCAGCAAACAGGGAATTAGCTACACCTTC	-	TRBV24-1	TRBJ1-2	-
CSARNPGGGETQYF	TGCAGTGCTAGAAATCCTGGTGGGGGAGAGACCCAGTACTTC	many	TRBV20-1	TRBJ2-5	-
CSARDLSPDRRNQPQHF	TGCAGTGCTAGAGACCTTAGCCCTGATCGCCGCAATCAGCCCCAGCATTTT	many	TRBV20-1	TRBJ1-5	-
CASSYRWNQPQHF	TGTGCCAGCAGTTACCGGTGGAACCAGCCCCAGCATTTT	many	TRBV6-5	TRBJ1-5	-
CASNPTGGRRETQYF	TGTGCCAGCAACCCGACAGGCGGAAGACGAGAGACCCAGTACTTC	many	TRBV6-1	TRBJ2-5	-